The TCR beta chain described here comes from a study of cytomegalovirus exposure and HLA in healthy donors. Between the trimmed V and J ends, which lost 6 bases and 0 bases, there was a span of 24 bases. The germline gives CDR1 MDHEN, CDR2 SYDVKM. The CDR3 runs to 18 residues. The PCR used 60 Vbeta and 13 Jbeta primers. Some clones are missing from TCRdb's copy, which holds only in-frame ones; the method was immunoSEQ multiplex PCR. This repertoire includes about 130,000 clones. V is TRBV28 and J is TRBJ2-7; D might be TRBD2 (6 bases). The TCR comes from a woman in her 40s in good health and CMV-seronegative. Sequencing input: PBMCs. CDR3 loop: CASSPEVMGGDSSYEQYF. DNA for the CDR3: TGTGCCAGCAGCCCCGAAGTGATGGGAGGCGATAGCTCCTACGAGCAGTACTTC.